The sequence of this T cell receptor beta chain was determined in a study of OX40 agonist ivuxolimab in advanced cancers. Overall study: Every 2 weeks, patients received ivuxolimab intravenously, dosed at 0.01 to 10 mg/kg. Every patient in dose escalation had hepatocellular carcinoma, melanoma, renal cell or head and neck cancer.

Produced via immunoSEQ multiplex PCR; TCRdb's table is partial and in-frame only. The table lists tens of thousands of clones, 92% of them singletons. Germline V CDR1 and CDR2: LNHDA, SQIVND (reference sequence). V lost 2 bases, J lost 7 bases, and 21 bases lay in between. This CDR3 region has 17 residues. Overall study findings and caveats: Antigens targeted by the expanded peripheral T cells were not determined. Fewer expanded clones were found on average in CD4+ than in CD8+ T cells.

Remarks on this clone: The antigen remains unidentified.

The sequence derives from an adult with an advanced solid tumor such as melanoma, head and neck, liver or kidney cancer. The genes are TRBV19 and TRBJ2-1; TRBD1 is a possible D gene (5 bases). The source material was CD4+ or CD8+ T cells sorted from blood, sampled in a trial of the OX40 agonist ivuxolimab. The CDR3 DNA sequence: TGTGCCAGTAGTATAATTTGGTCAGGACACTATACAAATGAGCAGTTCTTC. Encoded protein: CASSIIWSGHYTNEQFF.